This T cell receptor beta chain was documented in a study of OX40 agonist ivuxolimab in advanced cancers. As regards this clone: As yet, its antigen is unknown.

The assay was immunoSEQ multiplex PCR, and TCRdb's table has in-frame clones only and misses some. Of fewer than 80,000 clones detected, approximately 85% appear once; the ten largest clones hold over 4.5%. Study results and limitations: Nonresponders, in some cases, also had low normalized T-cell clonal expansion. Some of the lowest clonal expansion was seen in partial responders at 0.1-3.0 mg/kg. At 0.1 to 3.0 mg/kg, CD4+ and CD8+ blood T cells expanded clonally by week 6.

Exclusion of a patient followed from autoimmune disease history or systemic immunosuppression. The CDR3 is made up of 16 amino acids. The trim removed 7 bases at V and 5 bases at J, leaving 12 bases unmatched. Germline-derived CDR1 and CDR2 are MNHEY and SMNVEV (reference sequence). Here the sequenced sample was CD4+ or CD8+ T cells sorted from blood, taken in a trial of the OX40 agonist ivuxolimab. The TCR comes from an adult with an advanced solid tumor such as melanoma, head and neck, liver or kidney cancer. V usage is TRBV27 and J usage is TRBJ2-2; TRBD1 matches at 8 bases. CDR3 loop: CASNPRGQGDTGELFF. DNA for the CDR3: TGTGCCAGCAACCCCCGAGGACAGGGAGATACCGGGGAGCTGTTTTTT.